Following are 20 T cell receptor beta chains from one sample sequenced in a study of T cell responses to AZD1222 COVID-19 vaccine. Profiling relied on immunoSEQ multiplex PCR, and the TCRdb table lists in-frame clones only, not all of them. There are about 110,000 clones in the sample; about 90% occur only once, and 3.5% to 4.5% lies in the top ten. The material sequenced was peripheral blood, taken on day 0 of AZD1222 vaccination. These receptors were obtained from an adult in good health.

The chain carries TRBV6-2 or TRBV6-3 and TRBJ2-1; 14 nucleotides line up with TRBD2. CDR1 and CDR2 from the germline V gene are MNHEY and SVGEGT. V was pared by 4 bases and J by 9 bases, with 8 bases of the junction left unmatched. The CDR3 consists of 16 residues. The CDR3 sequence is CASSSGTSGSWGEQFF. CDR3 coding DNA: TGTGCCAGCAGTTCCGGGACTAGCGGGAGTTGGGGTGAGCAGTTCTTC.

This clone was seen a handful of times. V usage is TRBV7-2 and J usage is TRBJ1-2; D is unresolved. The V gene lost 4 bases and the J gene lost 9 bases, with 15 bases spanning the gap. Germline assignment: CDR1 SGHTA and CDR2 FQGNSA. This CDR3 comprises 13 residues. For the CDR3, the DNA is TGTGCCAGCAGCTCGGCCCCCGAAAGGAGCTACACCTTC. Its translation: CASSSAPERSYTF.

The chain recombines TRBV11-2 with TRBJ1-5; D remains ambiguous. CDR3 length equals 14 residues. In germline, CDR1 is SGHAT, CDR2 FQNNGV. Trimming left V 1 base short and J 2 bases short, with 6 bases between. CDR3 DNA: TGTGCCAGCAGCTTAGCGATGGGCAATCAGCCCCAGCATTTT. This sequence encodes CASSLAMGNQPQHF.

The CDR3 sequence is CASSPGTGHGYTF. The CDR3 DNA sequence: TGTGCCAGCAGCCCGGGGACAGGCCATGGCTACACCTTC. The chain employs TRBV7-9 and TRBJ1-2; 8 nucleotides agree with TRBD1. The CDR3 covers 13 residues. The V segment lost 5 bases and the J segment 6 bases; nucleotides outside the gene matches: 5. CDR1 and CDR2 (germline): SEHNR, FQNEAQ (reference sequence).

The chain combines TRBV9 with TRBJ2-7, with TRBD1 matching over 8 bases. The CDR3 sequence is 16 residues long. Germline loops: CDR1 SGDLS, CDR2 YYNGEE. Trimming at V came to 0 bases and at J to 3 bases, leaving 8 bases not matched to a gene. CDR3 coding DNA: TGTGCCAGCAGCGTAGACGAGGGCAGGGGGCTCTACGAGCAGTACTTC. It translates to CASSVDEGRGLYEQYF.

The chain joins TRBV27 to TRBJ1-2; 8 bases agree with TRBD1. V was clipped by 4 bases and J by 4 bases; unmatched bases: 11. The CDR3 is made up of 16 amino acids. Germline loops: CDR1 MNHEY, CDR2 SMNVEV (reference sequence). CDR3 protein: CASSSPARTGTYGYTF. The DNA of the CDR3 is TGTGCCAGCAGTTCGCCAGCAAGGACAGGGACCTATGGCTACACCTTC.

The CDR3, as DNA: TGCGCCAGCAACGAGGCTCGGACGGTGAACTATGGCTACACCTTC. Translation: CASNEARTVNYGYTF. V usage is TRBV4-3 and J usage is TRBJ1-2; D is unresolved. The V end was cut by 7 bases, the J end by 2 bases, with 17 bases between. The germline gives CDR1 LGHNA, CDR2 YSLEER. The CDR3 is 15 amino acids.

This clone was seen a handful of times. The rearrangement joins TRBV11-1 to TRBJ2-5; D may match TRBD1 or TRBD2 (5 bases each). CDR1 and CDR2 (germline): SGHAT, FQDESV (reference sequence). This CDR3 spans 15 amino acids. V shed 1 base and J shed 0 bases, with 9 bases lying between them. DNA of the CDR3: TGTGCCAGCAGCTTAGAGGGACCGTACCAAGAGACCCAGTACTTC. Its translation is CASSLEGPYQETQYF.

The chain links TRBV7-2 to TRBJ1-5, with 9 nucleotides matching TRBD1. The CDR3 totals 15 residues. The V segment lost 1 base and the J segment 5 bases; nucleotides outside the gene matches: 3. Germline V gives CDR1 SGHTA, CDR2 FQGNSA. CDR3 bases: TGTGCCAGCAGCTTAGGGGACAGGGAGGATCAGCCCCAGCATTTT. It specifies CASSLGDREDQPQHF. The complete variable domain, with remaining parts taken from reference TRBV7-2 and TRBJ1-5, reads GAGVSQSPSNKVTEKGKDVELRCDPISGHTALYWYRQSLGQGLEFLIYFQGNSAPDKSGLPSDRFSAERTGGSVSTLTIQRTQQEDSAVYLCASSLGDREDQPQHFGDGTRLSIL.

The rearrangement joins TRBV5-1 to TRBJ1-1; D call uncertain. CDR1 is SGHRS, CDR2 YFSETQ, per germline. Trimming cost V 3 bases and J 0 bases, with 12 bases left between them. This CDR3 contains 15 residues. The CDR3: CASSSEGRMNTEAFF. In DNA form, the CDR3 reads TGCGCCAGCAGCTCGGAAGGACGGATGAACACTGAAGCTTTCTTT.

The chain joins TRBV7-2 to TRBJ2-5; TRBD1 aligns across 9 bases. The germline gives CDR1 SGHTA, CDR2 FQGNSA. The CDR3 consists of 17 residues. V shed 1 base and J 3 bases; nucleotides not matched to a gene: 9. The CDR3: CASSLGNQGQGKETQYF. For the CDR3, the DNA is TGTGCCAGCAGCTTAGGGAACCAGGGACAGGGCAAAGAGACCCAGTACTTC.

The V call is TRBV7-2, the J call TRBJ2-7; tentative D call: TRBD2 (6 bases). The ends were cut back, 5 bases at V and 0 bases at J, with 17 bases in the middle. The CDR3 runs to 16 residues. Germline V lookup: CDR1 SGHTA, CDR2 FQGNSA. Written as DNA, the CDR3 is TGTGCCAGCAGCCGTGAAGGCGGGGACTCCTCCTACGAGCAGTACTTC. Amino acid sequence: CASSREGGDSSYEQYF.

V and J are TRBV6-5 and TRBJ1-5; D gene ambiguous. This CDR3 is 15 amino acids long. Trimming left V 6 bases short and J 1 base short, with 13 bases between. Per the germline V gene, CDR1 is MNHEY and CDR2 is SVGAGI. CDR3 in amino acids: CASSPGWRSNQPQHF. The DNA for the CDR3 is TGTGCCAGCAGCCCAGGTTGGAGGAGCAATCAGCCCCAGCATTTT.

The chain employs TRBV6-5 and TRBJ1-5; D unresolved. Germline values: CDR1 MNHEY, CDR2 SVGAGI. Trimming stripped 6 bases from V and 4 bases from J, with 7 bases between. This CDR3 comprises 12 residues. In DNA, the CDR3 is TGTGCCAGCAGGGAGCAGAATCAGCCCCAGCATTTT. This encodes CASREQNQPQHF.

The chain uses TRBV24-1 and TRBJ2-7; D is tentatively TRBD1 or TRBD2 (5 bases each). V was shortened by 3 bases and J by 3 bases, with 17 bases between the two germline ends. This CDR3 is 16 amino acids long. Germline V gene lookup returns CDR1 KGHDR and CDR2 SFDVKD. Here the CDR3 reads CATSDPGTSNIYEQYF. The CDR3 nucleotides are TGTGCCACCAGTGATCCCGGGACGAGCAATATCTACGAGCAGTACTTC.

This clone was counted a few times. The CDR3 DNA is TGCGCCAGCAGCTTGGAAGGAGACAGGCCGGTTACCTTC. Translating it yields CASSLEGDRPVTF. The V and J genes are TRBV5-1 and TRBJ1-2; weak D call: TRBD1 (6 bases). The CDR3 spans 13 residues. V was clipped by 0 bases and J by 14 bases, with 17 bases between them. Germline V lookup: CDR1 SGHRS, CDR2 YFSETQ.

V is TRBV4-1 and J is TRBJ1-5; D might be TRBD1 (5 bases). The V gene lost 3 bases and the J gene lost 11 bases, with 17 bases spanning the gap. This CDR3 contains 14 residues. Germline CDR1 MGHRA, CDR2 YSYEKL. The chain's CDR3 is CASSQDGPGGTQHF. CDR3 DNA: TGCGCCAGCAGCCAGGATGGTCCCGGGGGGACCCAGCATTTT.

CDR3 residues: CASSSLGLVGNEQYF. Here the CDR3 DNA reads TGTGCCAGCAGCAGCCTTGGTCTGGTAGGGAATGAGCAGTACTTC. V and J are TRBV6-6 and TRBJ2-7; the D is unclear. Germline values: CDR1 MNHNY, CDR2 SVGAGI (reference sequence). Trimming took 6 bases from V and 7 from J, leaving 22 bases between them. CDR3 length: 15 amino acids.

The chain employs TRBV7-6 and TRBJ1-3; D call uncertain. CDR1 SGHVS and CDR2 FNYEAQ come from the germline V gene. This CDR3 region has 14 residues. Trimming cost V 5 bases and J 0 bases, with 8 bases left between them. Here the CDR3 DNA reads TGTGCCAGCAGCCGGACTGACTCTGGAAACACCATATATTTT. It yields the protein CASSRTDSGNTIYF.

This chain uses TRBV2 with TRBJ2-7, with 7 bases that match TRBD1. This CDR3 has 14 amino acids. Germline CDR1 and CDR2: SNHLY and FYNNEI. V lost 6 bases to trimming and J lost 4 bases; unmatched junction nucleotides: 9. Here the CDR3 reads CASSRDSGRYEQYF. The CDR3 DNA is TGTGCCAGCAGCCGGGACAGTGGAAGGTACGAGCAGTACTTC.